This is a list of T cell receptor beta chains from one sample in a study of T cell responses to AZD1222 COVID-19 vaccine. Measured with immunoSEQ multiplex PCR; TCRdb has only the in-frame clones, and not every one. The data show about 150,000 clones, about nine tenths seen once. The input for sequencing was peripheral blood, taken on day 0 of AZD1222 vaccination. The source is an adult in good health. The CDR3 runs from the conserved cysteine through the conserved F or W. A D gene is named only where the DNA matches it firmly. A row's size may be missing; if present it is once, few, many or a size class.

D	J	size	V	DNA	CDR3
NA	TRBJ1-1	NA	TRBV10-3	TGTGCCATCAGTGAGGTTGGAGGGACTGAAGCTTTCTTT	CAISEVGGTEAFF
NA	TRBJ2-1	NA	TRBV6-6	TGTGCCAGCATTGTGGGACCTTACAATGAGCAGTTCTTC	CASIVGPYNEQFF
NA	TRBJ1-1	NA	TRBV2	TGTGCCAGCAGTGGACAGGTGCCGAACACTGAAGCTTTCTTT	CASSGQVPNTEAFF
TRBD2	TRBJ2-3	NA	TRBV27	TGTGCCAGCAGCTCACTAGCGGACCGCACAGATACGCAGTATTTT	CASSSLADRTDTQYF
TRBD1	TRBJ1-2	once	TRBV6-5	TGTGCCAGCAGTTGGACAGGCCTTTATGGCTACACCTTC	CASSWTGLYGYTF
NA	TRBJ2-3	NA	TRBV14	TGTGCCAGCAGCCCTCGGAGAGGCACAGATACGCAGTATTTT	CASSPRRGTDTQYF
NA	TRBJ1-6	NA	TRBV7-9	TGTGCCAGCAGCTTACTGGGAGACAATTCACCCCTCCACTTT	CASSLLGDNSPLHF
NA	TRBJ2-7	once	TRBV7-2	TGTGCCAGCAGCTCGGTGGGGGCTTTCTCCTACGAGCAGTACTTC	CASSSVGAFSYEQYF
NA	TRBJ2-5	NA	TRBV10-3	TGTGCCACCCTGGAACAAGAGACCCAGTACTTC	CATLEQETQYF
TRBD1	TRBJ1-1	NA	TRBV12-5	TGTGCTAGTGCCACAGGACAGGGGGGAGGATTTGGTGAAGCTTTCTTT	CASATGQGGGFGEAFF
TRBD1	TRBJ1-4	NA	TRBV5-4	TGTGCCAGCAGCCGGGGGACAGCAAGAAATGAAAAACTGTTTTTT	CASSRGTARNEKLFF
NA	TRBJ1-5	NA	TRBV4-1	TGCGCCAGCAGCCAAGCGGATGGGTCCGGGAATCAGCCCCAGCATTTT	CASSQADGSGNQPQHF
TRBD2	TRBJ2-1	once	TRBV7-3	TGTGCCAGCAGTTGGACTAGCGGGAAATACAATGAGCAGTTCTTC	CASSWTSGKYNEQFF
NA	TRBJ2-5	NA	TRBV7-2	TGTGCCAGCAGCTTATACATAGCGGACGTCCAAGAGACCCAGTACTTC	CASSLYIADVQETQYF
NA	TRBJ2-1	NA	TRBV28	TGTGCCAGCAGTTTAAGGGGAGGTGAGCAGTTCTTC	CASSLRGGEQFF
NA	TRBJ2-1	NA	TRBV19	TGTGCCAGTAGTCCCGCAGGGGGGCTCAATGAGCAGTTCTTC	CASSPAGGLNEQFF
NA	TRBJ1-1	NA	TRBV19	TGTGCCAGTAGTCCAGGACAGTACGGTGAAGCTTTCTTT	CASSPGQYGEAFF
NA	TRBJ2-1	few	TRBV14	TGTGCCAGCAGCCCTTCATCCGGGGCTGGGTCCTACAATGAGCAGTTCTTC	CASSPSSGAGSYNEQFF
TRBD1	TRBJ2-7	few	TRBV3-1/TRBV3-2	TGTGCCAGCAGCCGACAGGGCTCCTACGAGCAGTACTTC	CASSRQGSYEQYF
TRBD1	TRBJ1-1	once	TRBV19	TGTGCCAGTAGTATAGACCTCACACAGGGGGTAGACACTGAAGCTTTCTTT	CASSIDLTQGVDTEAFF
TRBD1	TRBJ2-7	once	TRBV6-5	TGTGCCAGCAGTTACGGACAGGGGGGGCCCTACGAGCAGTACTTC	CASSYGQGGPYEQYF
NA	TRBJ1-6	once	TRBV7-8	TGTGCCAGCAGCTTAATAAGTTGGGGTGGTACCCTCCACTTT	CASSLISWGGTLHF
TRBD2	TRBJ2-3	NA	TRBV5-1	TGCGCCAGCAGCTTGGGCGGGAGTCCCACAGATACGCAGTATTTT	CASSLGGSPTDTQYF
NA	TRBJ1-1	once	TRBV6-2/TRBV6-3	TGTGCCAGCAGTCCATACACGAACACTGAAGCTTTCTTT	CASSPYTNTEAFF
TRBD1	TRBJ2-5	NA	TRBV6-5	TGTGCCAGCAGCCGGACAGGGGCGAGGGAGACCCAGTACTTC	CASSRTGARETQYF
NA	TRBJ1-2	NA	TRBV19	TGTGCCAGCGTCGAGGGGAATTTTAACTATGGCTACACCTTC	CASVEGNFNYGYTF
TRBD2	TRBJ2-1	NA	TRBV28	TGTGCCAGCAGTTTATGGACCGGGAGGGTTTCCTACAATGAGCAGTTCTTC	CASSLWTGRVSYNEQFF
TRBD1	TRBJ1-1	NA	TRBV6-5	TGTGCCAGCAGTTACCGGGCAGGGGGAACGGGCACTGAAGCTTTCTTT	CASSYRAGGTGTEAFF
TRBD1	TRBJ1-2	once	TRBV2	TGTGCCAGCAGTGAGTCGACAGGGAACTATGGCTACACCTTC	CASSESTGNYGYTF
NA	TRBJ2-5	NA	TRBV6-5	TGTGCCAGCAGTTACTCGGACACTCAAGAGACCCAGTACTTC	CASSYSDTQETQYF
TRBD1	TRBJ2-2	NA	TRBV28	TGTGCCAGCAATAGACAGGGGATACGAACCGGGGAGCTGTTTTTT	CASNRQGIRTGELFF
TRBD1	TRBJ1-4	NA	TRBV4-3	TGCGCCAGCAGCCAAGATCCCCCACAGGGGGCGAATGAAAAACTGTTTTTT	CASSQDPPQGANEKLFF
TRBD2	TRBJ2-5	NA	TRBV2	TGTGCCAGCAGACATCGGGGGGGAGAGACCCAGTACTTC	CASRHRGGETQYF
TRBD1	TRBJ1-2	NA	TRBV5-4	TGTGCCAGCAGCTCAAGTCTCACCGACAGGGGAGGCCGCTATGGCTACACCTTC	CASSSSLTDRGGRYGYTF
TRBD1	TRBJ1-5	NA	TRBV5-8	TGTGCCAGCAGCTGGGGGGGGACAGTGAATCAGCCCCAGCATTTT	CASSWGGTVNQPQHF
NA	TRBJ1-5	NA	TRBV7-8	TGTGCCAGCAGCTTAGCGAGAGTCGGCAGCAATCAGCCCCAGCATTTT	CASSLARVGSNQPQHF
NA	TRBJ2-1	NA	TRBV6-4	TGTGCCAGCAGTGACACGGGGGCCTCCAATGAGCAGTTCTTC	CASSDTGASNEQFF
TRBD1	TRBJ2-2	NA	TRBV5-5	TGTGCCAGCAGCTCGGGGACAGCTACCGGGGAGCTGTTTTTT	CASSSGTATGELFF
TRBD2	TRBJ2-1	NA	TRBV6-2/TRBV6-3	TGTGCCAGCAGTAGGCGGGGGGAGGAGTTCTTC	CASSRRGEEFF
NA	TRBJ1-6	NA	TRBV6-2/TRBV6-3	TGTGCCAGCAGTTCGGACAGAGAGGGATTCGGCTCACCCCTCCACTTT	CASSSDREGFGSPLHF
NA	TRBJ1-1	NA	TRBV12-3/TRBV12-4	TGTGCCAGCAGTCCCCGCGGGAACACTGAAGCTTTCTTT	CASSPRGNTEAFF
TRBD1	TRBJ1-6	NA	TRBV5-4	TGTGCCAGCAGCAACTTACCCACAGGGGTGAATTCACCCCTCCACTTT	CASSNLPTGVNSPLHF
NA	TRBJ1-1	NA	TRBV10-3	TGTGCCATCAGTGAGTCGACTCTGCAAGGGAGCACTGAAGCTTTCTTT	CAISESTLQGSTEAFF
NA	TRBJ1-5	NA	TRBV24-1	TGTGCCACCAGTGAATCCAGGACGAGGCAGCCCCAGCATTTT	CATSESRTRQPQHF
TRBD2	TRBJ2-7	NA	TRBV5-1	TGCGCCAGCAGCCCGGGACTAGCGGGACTTTACGAGCAGTACTTC	CASSPGLAGLYEQYF
TRBD1	TRBJ1-5	few	TRBV6-5	TGTGCCAGTGACACAGGGGTTTATAGCAATCAGCCCCAGCATTTT	CASDTGVYSNQPQHF
TRBD2	TRBJ2-7	few	TRBV6-1	TGTGCCAGCAGTGAAGGGACTAGCGGGAGCTACGAGCAGTACTTC	CASSEGTSGSYEQYF
NA	TRBJ1-2	NA	TRBV2	TGTGCCAGCAGTGAAGGCCAGTTTGGCTACACCTTC	CASSEGQFGYTF
NA	TRBJ2-7	NA	TRBV27	TGTGCCAGCAGTTTATTAAGTTTGCGGGCAGACTCCTCCTACGAGCAGTACTTC	CASSLLSLRADSSYEQYF
NA	TRBJ1-4	NA	TRBV2	TGTGCCAGCAGGGCCTATTTGAATGAAAAACTGTTTTTT	CASRAYLNEKLFF
TRBD2	TRBJ2-7	NA	TRBV6-6	TGTGCCAGCAGTTCCATAGCGGGAGGGCCCCACGAGCAGTACTTC	CASSSIAGGPHEQYF
NA	TRBJ2-7	NA	TRBV7-2	TGTGCCAGCAGCTTATGGAGCTCCTACGAGCAGTACTTC	CASSLWSSYEQYF
TRBD2	TRBJ2-1	NA	TRBV7-2	TGTGCCAGCAGCAGGCGACTAGCGGGGGCTTCCTACAATGAGCAGTTCTTC	CASSRRLAGASYNEQFF
NA	TRBJ1-6	NA	TRBV28	TGTGCCAGCAGTACCCAGGGAGCAGGGAATTCACCCCTCCACTTT	CASSTQGAGNSPLHF
TRBD1	TRBJ2-5	NA	TRBV9	TGTGCCAGCAGCTGGGGACAGGAGAGCGACCAAGAGACCCAGTACTTC	CASSWGQESDQETQYF
NA	TRBJ2-7	few	TRBV28	TGTGCCAGCAGTCCTCCGACCGGGGGATCCCTCTCCGAGCAGTACTTC	CASSPPTGGSLSEQYF
TRBD2	TRBJ2-5	NA	TRBV5-4	TGTGCCAGCAGCTTGGAGGGGAGGGCCAGGATTCAAGAGACCCAGTACTTC	CASSLEGRARIQETQYF